This T cell receptor (beta chain) appears in the sequencing data of a study of CD8 T cells in Susac syndrome. Healthy donors served as the controls. They were matched for age and sex. Random-hexamer reverse transcription was applied to roughly 0.5 to 1 ug RNA. TCRdb processed the immunoSEQ multiplex PCR reads anew with MiXCR; each CDR3 protein has one entry. The table lists about 120,000 distinct CDR3 sequences, around 92% of them singletons. In germline, CDR1 is SNHLY, CDR2 FYNNEI. The CDR3 is 16 residues long. The trim removed 4 bases at V and 2 bases at J, leaving 4 bases unmatched. The rearrangement uses TRBV2 and TRBJ2-6; TRBD1 agrees at 8 bases. Sequencing was carried out using CD8+ T cells from PBMCs. The source is a human donor in good health. The CDR3 protein is CASSVGRGPGANVLTF. CDR3 sequence (DNA): TGTGCCAGCAGTGTTGGCAGGGGGCCTGGGGCCAACGTCCTGACTTTC.